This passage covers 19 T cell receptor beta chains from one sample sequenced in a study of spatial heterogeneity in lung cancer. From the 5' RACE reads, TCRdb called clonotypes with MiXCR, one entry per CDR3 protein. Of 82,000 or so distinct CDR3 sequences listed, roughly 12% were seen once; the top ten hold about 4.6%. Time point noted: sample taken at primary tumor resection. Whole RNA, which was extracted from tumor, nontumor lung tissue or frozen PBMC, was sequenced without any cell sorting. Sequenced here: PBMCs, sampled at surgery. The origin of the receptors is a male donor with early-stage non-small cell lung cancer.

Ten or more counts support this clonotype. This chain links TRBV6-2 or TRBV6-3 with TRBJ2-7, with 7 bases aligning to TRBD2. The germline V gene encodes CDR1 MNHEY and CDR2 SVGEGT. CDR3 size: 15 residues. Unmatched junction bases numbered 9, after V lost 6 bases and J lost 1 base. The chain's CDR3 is CASRDASGISYEQYF. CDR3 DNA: TGTGCCAGCAGAGATGCTAGCGGAATTTCCTACGAGCAGTACTTC.

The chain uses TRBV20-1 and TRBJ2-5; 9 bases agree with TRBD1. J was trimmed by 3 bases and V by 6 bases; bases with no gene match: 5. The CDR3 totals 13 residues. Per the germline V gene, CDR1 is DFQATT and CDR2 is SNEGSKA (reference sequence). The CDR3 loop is CSAEGQGKETQYF. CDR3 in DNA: TGCAGTGCGGAGGGACAGGGAAAAGAGACCCAGTACTTC.

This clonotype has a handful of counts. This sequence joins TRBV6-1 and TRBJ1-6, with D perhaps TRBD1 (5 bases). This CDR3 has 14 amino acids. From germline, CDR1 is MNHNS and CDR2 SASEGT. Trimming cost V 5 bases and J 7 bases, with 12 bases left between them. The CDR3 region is CASSPRTRNSPLHF. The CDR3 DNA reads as TGTGCCAGCAGTCCCCGGACACGCAATTCACCCCTCCACTTT.

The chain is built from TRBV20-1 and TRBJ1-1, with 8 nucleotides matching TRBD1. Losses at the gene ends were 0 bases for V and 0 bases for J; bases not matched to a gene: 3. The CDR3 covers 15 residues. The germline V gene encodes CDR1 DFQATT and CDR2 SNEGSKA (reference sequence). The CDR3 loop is CSARDTGQVNTEAFF. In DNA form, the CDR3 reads TGCAGTGCTAGAGATACGGGACAGGTGAACACTGAAGCTTTCTTT.

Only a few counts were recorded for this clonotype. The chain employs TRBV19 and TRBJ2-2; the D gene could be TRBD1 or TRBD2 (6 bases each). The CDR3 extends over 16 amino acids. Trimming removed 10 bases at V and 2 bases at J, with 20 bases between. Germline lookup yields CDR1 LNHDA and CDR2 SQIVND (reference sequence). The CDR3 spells CATAWTAGLNTGELFF. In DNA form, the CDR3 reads TGTGCCACCGCATGGACAGCGGGTTTAAACACCGGGGAGCTGTTTTTT. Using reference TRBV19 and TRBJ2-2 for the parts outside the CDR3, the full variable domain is DGGITQSPKYLFRKEGQNVTLSCEQNLNHDAMYWYRQDPGQGLRLIYYSQIVNDFQKGDIAEGYSVSREKKESFPLTVTSAQKNPTAFYLCATAWTAGLNTGELFFGEGSRLTVL.

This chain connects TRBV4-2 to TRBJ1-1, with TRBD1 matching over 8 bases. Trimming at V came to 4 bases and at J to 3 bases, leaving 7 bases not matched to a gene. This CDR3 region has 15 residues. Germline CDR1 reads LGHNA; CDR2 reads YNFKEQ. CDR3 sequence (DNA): TGTGCCAGCAGCCTTCTCGGACAGGGTGACACTGAAGCTTTCTTT. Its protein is CASSLLGQGDTEAFF.

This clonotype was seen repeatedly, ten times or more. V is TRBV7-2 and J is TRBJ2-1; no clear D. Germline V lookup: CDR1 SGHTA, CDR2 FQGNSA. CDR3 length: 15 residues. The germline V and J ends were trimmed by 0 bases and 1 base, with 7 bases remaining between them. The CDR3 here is CASSLALRSYNEQFF. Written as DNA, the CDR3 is TGTGCCAGCAGCTTAGCACTCAGGTCCTACAATGAGCAGTTCTTC.

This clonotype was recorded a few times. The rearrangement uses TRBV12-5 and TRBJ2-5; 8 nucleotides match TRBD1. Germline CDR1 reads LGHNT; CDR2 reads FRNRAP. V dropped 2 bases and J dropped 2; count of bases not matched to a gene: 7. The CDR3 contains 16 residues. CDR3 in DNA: TGTGCTAGTGGTTTGAGTTTGACAGGGGCTCAAGAGACCCAGTACTTC. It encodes CASGLSLTGAQETQYF.

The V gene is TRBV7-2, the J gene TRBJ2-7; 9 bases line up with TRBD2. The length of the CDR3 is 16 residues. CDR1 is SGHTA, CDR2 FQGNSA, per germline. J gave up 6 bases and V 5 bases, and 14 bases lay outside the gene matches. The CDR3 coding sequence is TGTGCCAGCAGCCCGAGGGCGGCGGGAGGGGGGAGCGAGCAGTACTTC. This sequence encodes CASSPRAAGGGSEQYF.

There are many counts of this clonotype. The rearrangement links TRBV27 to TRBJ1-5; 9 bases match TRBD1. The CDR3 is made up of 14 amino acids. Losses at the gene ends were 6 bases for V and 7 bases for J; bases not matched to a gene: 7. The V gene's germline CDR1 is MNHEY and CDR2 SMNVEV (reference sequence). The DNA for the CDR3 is TGTGCCAGCAGGGGACAGGGCTTAGGGCAGCCCCAGCATTTT. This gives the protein CASRGQGLGQPQHF.

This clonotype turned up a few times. This chain's CDR3 is CSANLAGDWNEQFF. The DNA for the CDR3 is TGCAGTGCTAATCTGGCGGGAGACTGGAATGAGCAGTTCTTC. V gene TRBV20-1 combines with J gene TRBJ2-1, with TRBD2 matching 7 bases. The germline V gene encodes CDR1 DFQATT and CDR2 SNEGSKA (reference sequence). There are 14 residues in the CDR3. J gave up 7 bases and V 4 bases, and 10 bases lay outside the gene matches.

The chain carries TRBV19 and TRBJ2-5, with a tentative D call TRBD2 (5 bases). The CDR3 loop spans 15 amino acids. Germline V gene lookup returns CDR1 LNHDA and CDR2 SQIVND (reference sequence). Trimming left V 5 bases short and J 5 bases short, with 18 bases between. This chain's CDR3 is CASSSQTGSGETQYF. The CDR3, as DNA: TGTGCCAGTAGTTCGCAGACGGGGTCCGGGGAGACCCAGTACTTC.

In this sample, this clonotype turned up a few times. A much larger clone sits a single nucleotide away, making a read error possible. This chain's CDR3 is CASSYNTGELFF. CDR3 DNA sequence: TGTGCCAGCAGCTACAACACCGGGGAGCTGTTTTTT. The genes are TRBV12-3 or TRBV12-4 and TRBJ2-2, with unresolved D. Trimming removed 6 bases at V and 2 bases at J, with 4 bases between. The CDR3 runs 12 residues.

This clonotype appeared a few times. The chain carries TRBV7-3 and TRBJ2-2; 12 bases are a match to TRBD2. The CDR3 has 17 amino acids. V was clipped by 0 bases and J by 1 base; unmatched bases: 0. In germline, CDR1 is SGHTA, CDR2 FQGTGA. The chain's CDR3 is CASSLTGLAGNTGELFF. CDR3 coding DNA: TGTGCCAGCAGCTTAACGGGACTAGCGGGGAACACCGGGGAGCTGTTTTTT. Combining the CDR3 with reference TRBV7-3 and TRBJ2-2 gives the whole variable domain GAGVSQTPSNKVTEKGKYVELRCDPISGHTALYWYRQSLGQGPEFLIYFQGTGAADDSGLPNDRFFAVRPEGSVSTLKIQRTERGDSAVYLCASSLTGLAGNTGELFFGEGSRLTVL.

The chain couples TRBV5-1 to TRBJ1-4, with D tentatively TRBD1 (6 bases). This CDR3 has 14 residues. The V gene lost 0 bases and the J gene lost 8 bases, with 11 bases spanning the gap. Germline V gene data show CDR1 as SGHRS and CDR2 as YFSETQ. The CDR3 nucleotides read TGCGCCAGCAGCTTGGCGCCAGGGGAGGAAAAACTGTTTTTT. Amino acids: CASSLAPGEEKLFF. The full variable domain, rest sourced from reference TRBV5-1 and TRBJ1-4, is KAGVTQTPRYLIKTRGQQVTLSCSPISGHRSVSWYQQTPGQGLQFLFEYFSETQRNKGNFPGRFSGRQFSNSRSEMNVSTLELGDSALYLCASSLAPGEEKLFFGSGTQLSVL.

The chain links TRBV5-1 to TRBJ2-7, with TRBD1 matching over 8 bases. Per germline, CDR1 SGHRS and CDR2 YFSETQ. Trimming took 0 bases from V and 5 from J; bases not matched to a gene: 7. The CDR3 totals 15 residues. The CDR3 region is CASSLGQGNRNEQYF. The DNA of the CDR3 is TGCGCCAGCAGCTTGGGACAGGGGAATAGAAACGAGCAGTACTTC.

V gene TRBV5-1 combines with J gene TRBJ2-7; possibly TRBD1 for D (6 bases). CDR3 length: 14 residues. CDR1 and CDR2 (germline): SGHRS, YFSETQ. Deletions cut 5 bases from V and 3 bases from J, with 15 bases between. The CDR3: CASRSAGDIYEQYF. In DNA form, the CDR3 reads TGCGCCAGCAGATCGGCAGGGGATATCTACGAGCAGTACTTC.

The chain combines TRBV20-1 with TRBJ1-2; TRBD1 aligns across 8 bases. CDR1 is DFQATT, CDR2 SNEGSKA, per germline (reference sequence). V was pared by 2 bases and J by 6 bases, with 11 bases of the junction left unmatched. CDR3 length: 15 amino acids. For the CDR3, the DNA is TGCAGTGCTAGATCTAGCGCAGGGGGCGGAGATGGCTACACCTTC. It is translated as CSARSSAGGGDGYTF.

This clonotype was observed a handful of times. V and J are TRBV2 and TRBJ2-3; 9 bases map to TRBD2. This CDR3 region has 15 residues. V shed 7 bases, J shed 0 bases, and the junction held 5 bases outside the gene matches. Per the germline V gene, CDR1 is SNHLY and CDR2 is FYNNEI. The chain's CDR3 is CASTWTSASTDTQYF. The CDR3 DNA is TGTGCCAGCACCTGGACTAGCGCTAGCACAGATACGCAGTATTTT.